The rows below give T cell receptor beta chains drawn from one sample of a study of blood T cell repertoires in COVID-19. The protocol was immunoSEQ multiplex PCR, while the TCRdb copy is restricted to in-frame clones and leaves out a portion. The sample comprises tens of thousands of clones, 75% to 95% of which are singletons, and 4.5% to 7% rests with the top ten. The specimen sequenced was peripheral blood. These receptors were taken from a woman of 80 years or more with acute or convalescent COVID-19. Each CDR3 is given with its conserved first and last residue. D genes are given only for firm matches. Only some rows state a clone size, as once, few, many or a class for expanded clones.

d_call: .
clone_size: .
j_call: TRBJ1-5
cdr3_length: 18
v_call: TRBV27
cdr3_nt: TGTGCCAGCAGTCCGGCGGGGATGGGGGTTTATAGCAATCAGCCCCAGCATTTT
cdr3_aa: CASSPAGMGVYSNQPQHF

d_call: .
clone_size: once
j_call: TRBJ1-4
cdr3_length: 15
v_call: TRBV7-9
cdr3_nt: TGTGCCAGCAGCGGCGGGGGTGCAACTAATGAAAAACTGTTTTTT
cdr3_aa: CASSGGGATNEKLFF

d_call: TRBD2
clone_size: .
j_call: TRBJ2-1
cdr3_length: 15
v_call: TRBV6-2/TRBV6-3
cdr3_nt: TGTGCCAGCACCCCGGGACTAGCAGACTACAATGAGCAGTTCTTC
cdr3_aa: CASTPGLADYNEQFF

d_call: .
clone_size: .
j_call: TRBJ1-2
cdr3_length: 14
v_call: TRBV6-5
cdr3_nt: TGTGCCAGCAGTTACTCTTTTTCTTCCTATGGCTACACCTTC
cdr3_aa: CASSYSFSSYGYTF

d_call: .
clone_size: .
j_call: TRBJ1-2
cdr3_length: 13
v_call: TRBV10-1
cdr3_nt: TGCGCCAGCAGTGCGGGGAAAAACTATGGCTACACCTTC
cdr3_aa: CASSAGKNYGYTF

d_call: TRBD1
clone_size: .
j_call: TRBJ2-5
cdr3_length: 14
v_call: TRBV10-1
cdr3_nt: TGCGCCAGCTCCAACAGGGGGCGCGGGGAGACCCAGTACTTC
cdr3_aa: CASSNRGRGETQYF

d_call: .
clone_size: few
j_call: TRBJ2-7
cdr3_length: 11
v_call: TRBV5-1
cdr3_nt: TGCGCCAGCAGCGAAGCTAGAGAGCAGTACTTC
cdr3_aa: CASSEAREQYF

d_call: TRBD2
clone_size: .
j_call: TRBJ2-5
cdr3_length: 16
v_call: TRBV5-4
cdr3_nt: TGTGCCAGCAGCTTGAAACTAGCGGGGGGGCAAGAGACCCAGTACTTC
cdr3_aa: CASSLKLAGGQETQYF

d_call: .
clone_size: .
j_call: TRBJ1-5
cdr3_length: 15
v_call: TRBV7-2
cdr3_nt: TGTGCCAGCAGCCCAGTTGGGGGCAACAATCAGCCCCAGCATTTT
cdr3_aa: CASSPVGGNNQPQHF

d_call: TRBD2
clone_size: .
j_call: TRBJ2-1
cdr3_length: 14
v_call: TRBV3-1/TRBV3-2
cdr3_nt: TGTGCCAGCAGCCAAATGGGGGGGGAAAGTGAGCAGTTCTTC
cdr3_aa: CASSQMGGESEQFF

d_call: .
clone_size: .
j_call: TRBJ2-2
cdr3_length: 16
v_call: TRBV19
cdr3_nt: TGTGCCAGTAGTCCCGGACGGACTTCGAACACCGGGGAGCTGTTTTTT
cdr3_aa: CASSPGRTSNTGELFF

d_call: TRBD1
clone_size: few
j_call: TRBJ1-1
cdr3_length: 14
v_call: TRBV5-1
cdr3_nt: TGCGCCAGCACCCAGACAGGGGGGGACACTGAAGCTTTCTTT
cdr3_aa: CASTQTGGDTEAFF

d_call: .
clone_size: once
j_call: TRBJ1-1
cdr3_length: 12
v_call: TRBV3-1/TRBV3-2
cdr3_nt: TGTGCCAGCAGCCAGGATCAGGATGAAGCTTTCTTT
cdr3_aa: CASSQDQDEAFF

d_call: .
clone_size: .
j_call: TRBJ1-4
cdr3_length: 16
v_call: TRBV27
cdr3_nt: TGTGCCAGCAGTTCAAGACAGGTTGCAACTAATGAAAAACTGTTTTTT
cdr3_aa: CASSSRQVATNEKLFF

d_call: TRBD1
clone_size: .
j_call: TRBJ1-1
cdr3_length: 14
v_call: TRBV2
cdr3_nt: TGTGCCAGCAGCCCCCAGGGGGTTGGAACTGAAGCTTTCTTT
cdr3_aa: CASSPQGVGTEAFF

d_call: TRBD1
clone_size: .
j_call: TRBJ2-1
cdr3_length: 15
v_call: TRBV5-5
cdr3_nt: TGTGCCAGCAGTTTAGGACAGGGATCCTACAATGAGCAGTTCTTC
cdr3_aa: CASSLGQGSYNEQFF

d_call: TRBD2
clone_size: .
j_call: TRBJ2-1
cdr3_length: 18
v_call: TRBV10-3
cdr3_nt: TGTGCCATCAGTGAGGTCAGCGGGGGAAGAAGCTCCTACAATGAGCAGTTCTTC
cdr3_aa: CAISEVSGGRSSYNEQFF

d_call: .
clone_size: .
j_call: TRBJ1-6
cdr3_length: 16
v_call: TRBV4-2
cdr3_nt: TGTGCCAGCAGCCAAGGGGGGCCCTCCTATAATTCACCCCTCCACTTT
cdr3_aa: CASSQGGPSYNSPLHF

d_call: TRBD1
clone_size: .
j_call: TRBJ1-1
cdr3_length: 13
v_call: TRBV7-2
cdr3_nt: TGTGCCAGCAGCATGGGACAGATCACTGAAGCTTTCTTT
cdr3_aa: CASSMGQITEAFF

d_call: TRBD2
clone_size: .
j_call: TRBJ2-7
cdr3_length: 15
v_call: TRBV6-5
cdr3_nt: TGTGCCAGCAGTCTCGGGACTAGCGGGGATTACGAGCAGTACTTC
cdr3_aa: CASSLGTSGDYEQYF

d_call: .
clone_size: .
j_call: TRBJ2-3
cdr3_length: 13
v_call: TRBV6-4
cdr3_nt: TGTGCCAGCAGTGACTCCCCCGGGGATACGCAGTATTTT
cdr3_aa: CASSDSPGDTQYF

d_call: .
clone_size: once
j_call: TRBJ2-1
cdr3_length: 13
v_call: TRBV15
cdr3_nt: TGTGCCACCAGCAGAGACCAGGCTGCCGAGCAGTTCTTC
cdr3_aa: CATSRDQAAEQFF